This T cell receptor (beta chain) was sequenced during a study of cytomegalovirus exposure and HLA in healthy donors. Findings of the study overall: It was shown in a later analysis that HLA-associated TCR beta chains were more clonally expanded than other, equally common chains. Cytomegalovirus status, reportedly, was diagnosed with high specificity and sensitivity by the classifier. An Asian-associated ancestry cluster reportedly showed fewer N-insertions than the roughly 670-donor mean in a later analysis.

Trimming removed 1 base at V and 6 bases at J, with 16 bases between. The CDR3 sequence is 15 residues long. Germline CDR1 SGDLS, CDR2 YYNGEE. Only a few counts were recorded for this clone. Its target is unknown. Amplification used 60 Vbeta primers and 13 Jbeta primers. Sequencing was performed with immunoSEQ multiplex PCR; in TCRdb, only in-frame clones are kept and a portion is missing. This sample has about 92,000 clones, with 55% to 75% found just once. Input material: PBMCs. The sequence came from a woman aged 18-29 years in good health and CMV-seropositive. The chain combines TRBV9 with TRBJ1-2, with D perhaps matching TRBD1 (5 bases). The CDR3: CASSVIGGPGDGYTF. The CDR3, as DNA: TGTGCCAGCAGCGTAATTGGAGGACCGGGGGATGGCTACACCTTC.